These T cell receptor beta chains were read from a single sample in a study of response to subunit inactivated influenza vaccine. TCRdb processed the RT-PCR reads anew with MiXCR; each CDR3 protein has one entry. The profile shows 700,000 to 900,000 distinct CDR3 sequences, 20% to 25% of them singletons. Specimen: PBMCs from blood, collected approximately 5 days after vaccination. Receptor source: a man over 45 who received an inactivated influenza vaccine. Each CDR3 is given with its conserved first and last residue. A D gene is named only where the DNA matches it firmly. Where a row states a size, it is once, few, many or the class of an expanded clone; other rows omit it.

J,size,D,V,DNA,CDR3
TRBJ1-1,few,TRBD1,TRBV10-2,TGCGCCAGCAGTGAGTACTGGGACAGGGGGCGAACTGAAGCTTTCTTT,CASSEYWDRGRTEAFF
TRBJ2-2,few,.,TRBV5-1,TGCGCCAGCAGCTGGATGACAGGGAACACCGGGGAGCTGTTTTTT,CASSWMTGNTGELFF
TRBJ2-1,.,.,TRBV6-1,TGTGCCAGCAGTGATTTCCAAGGAGGCGAGCAGTTCTTC,CASSDFQGGEQFF
TRBJ2-3,few,.,TRBV7-2,TGTGCCAGCAGCACTTACACAGATACGCAGTATTTT,CASSTYTDTQYF
TRBJ2-1,once,.,TRBV24-1,TGTGCCACCAGTGTCAGCAACAATGAGCAGTTCTTC,CATSVSNNEQFF
TRBJ1-2,few,.,TRBV11-2,TGTGCCAGCAGCTTAAGGGCCCCCCCTAACTATGGCTACACCTTC,CASSLRAPPNYGYTF
TRBJ2-7,.,.,TRBV7-2,TGTGCCAGCAGCTTAATGAGAACGGACGAGCAGTACTTC,CASSLMRTDEQYF
TRBJ2-3,.,TRBD2,TRBV27,TGTGCCAGCAGTTTTGGGCGGGGGGGCCCAGATACGCAGTATTTT,CASSFGRGGPDTQYF
TRBJ2-7,.,.,TRBV7-9,TGTGCCAGCAGCCGGGACGGTGGACGGAGGTACTTC,CASSRDGGRRYF
TRBJ2-7,.,TRBD1,TRBV7-6,TGTGCCAGCAGCGGTCGACAGGGGTGGTACGAGCAGTACTTC,CASSGRQGWYEQYF
TRBJ2-3,few,.,TRBV7-9,TGTGCCAGCAGCTTAGCGTTCTCTTCGCAGTATTTT,CASSLAFSSQYF
TRBJ2-2,few,.,TRBV6-2/TRBV6-3,TGTGCCAGCAGTTACGGCCTAAACACCGGGGAGCTGTTTTTT,CASSYGLNTGELFF
TRBJ2-7,.,TRBD1,TRBV7-2,TGTGCCAGCAGCCAACGACAGGGAATCTACGAGCAGTACTTC,CASSQRQGIYEQYF
TRBJ1-1,.,.,TRBV10-3,TGTGCCATCAGTGAACAGGGGAACACTGAAGCTTTCTTT,CAISEQGNTEAFF
TRBJ1-2,few,.,TRBV6-5,TGTGCCAGCAGTTACGGGTCTGGGAGTAACTATGGCTACACCTTC,CASSYGSGSNYGYTF
TRBJ2-7,few,.,TRBV3-1,TGTGCCAGCAGCCAAGTCAGGGCTAGCCTGAACTTACTGCAGTACTTC,CASSQVRASLNLLQYF
TRBJ2-1,few,.,TRBV7-2,TGTGCCAGCAGCCCCGCTGCTGATTCCTACAATGAGCAGTTCTTC,CASSPAADSYNEQFF
TRBJ2-2,.,TRBD2,TRBV7-2,TGTGCCAGCAGCCTCCTCTGGCGGGAGGTCGACGGGGAGCTGTTTTTT,CASSLLWREVDGELFF
TRBJ2-3,.,.,TRBV4-3,TGCGCCAGCAGCCGGGGCGGGGTTAGCACAGATACGCAGTATTTT,CASSRGGVSTDTQYF
TRBJ2-1,.,.,TRBV24-1,TGTGCCACCAGTGATATTACACCATACAATGAGCAGTTCTTC,CATSDITPYNEQFF
TRBJ2-2,.,TRBD1,TRBV27,TGTGCCAGCAGCCGGGACAGGGTTTACGCCGGGGAGCTGTTTTTT,CASSRDRVYAGELFF